Shown below are 18 T cell receptor beta chains from a single sample sequenced in a study of T and B cells in COVID-19 patients. Blood genomic DNA input for TRB amplification was roughly 250-550 ng. Multiplex PCR with BIOMED2 TRB-A/B primer pools amplified TRB rearrangements. Via MiXCR, TCRdb re-called the multiplex PCR reads, giving one row per CDR3 protein. This table holds approximately 18,000 distinct CDR3 sequences, under 30% found once. Sequencing was performed on blood. The source is a human donor who had recovered from COVID-19.

The rearrangement uses TRBV14 and TRBJ1-6; TRBD1 matches at 9 bases. The CDR3 covers 15 residues. Germline CDR1 and CDR2: SGHDN and FVKESK. The trim removed 1 base at V and 8 bases at J, leaving 3 bases unmatched. This chain's CDR3 is CASSQGQGEYSPLHF. DNA of the CDR3: TGTGCCAGCAGCCAAGGACAGGGGGAGTATTCACCCCTCCACTTT.

The rearrangement links TRBV7-2 to TRBJ2-5, with D perhaps TRBD2 (6 bases). The CDR3 loop spans 15 amino acids. Germline CDR1 SGHTA, CDR2 FQGNSA. Deletions cut 1 base from V and 5 bases from J, with 14 bases between. The CDR3 nucleotides read TGTGCCAGCAGCTTAGAGGCGGGGAGGAGGGAGACCCAGTACTTC. The encoded protein is CASSLEAGRRETQYF.

The genes are TRBV4-3 and TRBJ2-7; possible D gene TRBD1, 6 bases. The V end was cut by 3 bases, the J end by 3 bases, with 12 bases between. This CDR3 is built from 14 residues. Looked up from germline, CDR1 is LGHNA and CDR2 is YSLEER. The CDR3 DNA is TGCGCCAGCAGCCAGAGGCAGGGGTTCTACGAGCAGTACTTC. This translates into CASSQRQGFYEQYF.

By its share, this clonotype is medium-sized. The chain recombines TRBV19 with TRBJ1-2; 8 nucleotides line up with TRBD1. Germline V gives CDR1 LNHDA, CDR2 SQIVND (reference sequence). Unmatched junction bases numbered 5, after V lost 7 bases and J lost 4 bases. This CDR3 is 13 amino acids long. The CDR3 bases are TGTGCCAGTACAGTACAGGGGGGCTATGGCTACACCTTC. It is translated as CASTVQGGYGYTF.

In this sample, this clonotype turned up a few times. This sequence joins TRBV15 and TRBJ2-5; D may be TRBD1 (6 bases). Germline-derived CDR1 and CDR2 are LNHNV and YYDKDF (reference sequence). The CDR3 length is 15 residues. V lost 0 bases and J 5 bases, leaving 13 bases between the germline ends. DNA of the CDR3: TGTGCCACCAGCAGAGAGTTAGGGGGTTCGGAGACCCAGTACTTC. Encoded protein: CATSRELGGSETQYF.

This clonotype rates as medium-sized. The chain recombines TRBV19 with TRBJ1-1; unclear D gene. Trimming took 1 base from V and 5 from J, leaving 11 bases between them. CDR3 length: 14 amino acids. CDR1 LNHDA and CDR2 SQIVND come from the germline V gene (reference sequence). Here the CDR3 reads CASSIGPLGTEAFF. The CDR3, as DNA: TGTGCCAGTAGTATAGGCCCCCTTGGGACTGAAGCTTTCTTT. The whole variable domain, remainder taken from reference TRBV19 and TRBJ1-1, is DGGITQSPKYLFRKEGQNVTLSCEQNLNHDAMYWYRQDPGQGLRLIYYSQIVNDFQKGDIAEGYSVSREKKESFPLTVTSAQKNPTAFYLCASSIGPLGTEAFFGQGTRLTVV.

The J gene is TRBJ2-5, the V gene TRBV6-5; no definite D call. The CDR3 extends over 10 amino acids. The germline V and J ends were trimmed by 5 bases and 2 bases, with 0 bases remaining between them. Germline V gene lookup returns CDR1 MNHEY and CDR2 SVGAGI. The CDR3 DNA reads as TGTGCCAGCAGTCAAGAGACCCAGTACTTC. It is translated as CASSQETQYF.

The rearrangement joins TRBV4-3 to TRBJ1-6; D perhaps matches TRBD1 (5 bases). Trimming cost V 0 bases and J 13 bases, with 16 bases left between them. The CDR3 is 15 residues long. Per germline, CDR1 LGHNA and CDR2 YSLEER. The CDR3 sequence is CASSQDRVVSIPLHF. CDR3 in DNA: TGCGCCAGCAGCCAAGACAGGGTCGTATCCATCCCCCTCCACTTT.

The chain joins TRBV7-9 to TRBJ2-3, with no clear D. The germline CDR1 and CDR2 sequences are SEHNR and FQNEAQ (reference sequence). The CDR3 has 12 residues. V was cut by 2 bases and J by 4 bases, with 4 bases left in between. CDR3 loop: CASSLRSDTQYF. CDR3 coding DNA: TGTGCCAGCAGCTTACGGTCAGATACGCAGTATTTT.

The J gene is TRBJ2-7, the V gene TRBV10-3, with TRBD2 matching over 7 bases. The germline V gene has CDR1 ENHRY and CDR2 SYGVKD. After removal of 8 bases from V and 0 bases from J, the junction contained 1 base not matched to a gene. The CDR3 is made up of 12 amino acids. The CDR3 coding sequence is TGTGCCATCGGGGGGGACTCCTACGAGCAGTACTTC. It codes for CAIGGDSYEQYF.

This clonotype occurred a few times. V gene TRBV18 combines with J gene TRBJ1-6, with a possible D match to TRBD1 (6 bases). The CDR3 consists of 14 residues. Germline V gene sequence: CDR1 KGHSH, CDR2 LQKENI. V lost 1 base to trimming and J lost 7 bases, with 8 bases between them. The CDR3 loop reads CASSPRDTNSPLHF. CDR3 in DNA: TGTGCCAGCTCACCACGGGACACGAATTCACCCCTCCACTTT. The full variable domain, in which reference TRBV18 and TRBJ1-6 provide the parts outside the CDR3, is NAGVMQNPRHLVRRRGQEARLRCSPMKGHSHVYWYRQLPEEGLKFMVYLQKENIIDESGMPKERFSAEFPKEGPSILRIQQVVRGDSAAYFCASSPRDTNSPLHFGNGTRLTVT.

Within the sample, this clonotype is medium-sized (0.01 to 0.1%). The V call is TRBV19, the J call TRBJ2-5, with D possibly matching TRBD2 (5 bases). Germline V gene lookup returns CDR1 LNHDA and CDR2 SQIVND (reference sequence). The V and J ends lost 5 bases and 2 bases respectively, with 9 bases between them. This CDR3 comprises 13 residues. CDR3 sequence: CASSRGVQETQYF. For the CDR3, the DNA is TGTGCCAGTAGTCGGGGAGTACAAGAGACCCAGTACTTC.

The chain couples TRBV6-2 or TRBV6-3 to TRBJ1-2; the D gene is possibly TRBD1 (5 bases). CDR1 and CDR2 from the germline V gene are MNHEY and SVGEGT. V lost 3 bases and J 3 bases, leaving 14 bases between the germline ends. This CDR3 region has 15 residues. The CDR3 DNA follows: TGTGCCAGCAGTTATGAACCCCCGGGGGACTATGGCTACACCTTC. This sequence encodes CASSYEPPGDYGYTF.

This clonotype was seen just once. Since no conserved phenylalanine or tryptophan closes the CDR3, a read error is the likely cause. This chain joins TRBV5-5 and TRBJ2-5, with 7 bases aligning to TRBD1. CDR1 is SGHKS and CDR2 is YYEKEE in the germline V gene (reference sequence). CDR3 length: 15 residues. CDR3 amino acids: CASSSRDSRAETQYL. CDR3 coding DNA: TGCGCCAGCAGCAGCCGGGACAGTAGAGCGGAGACCCAGTACTTG.

The genes are TRBV11-1 and TRBJ2-7; the D is unclear. Germline-derived CDR1 and CDR2 are SGHAT and FQDESV (reference sequence). V was clipped by 5 bases and J by 0 bases, with 5 bases between them. The CDR3 contains 12 residues. CDR3 bases: TGTGCCAGCAGCCAGAGCTCCTACGAGCAGTACTTC. Its translation is CASSQSSYEQYF.

The CDR3, as DNA: TGTGCCAGCAAATCTATCTATGGCTACACCTTC. Its translation is CASKSIYGYTF. J is TRBJ1-2 and V is TRBV6-2 or TRBV6-3, with D unclear. The CDR3 spans 11 residues. V lost 7 bases and J lost 4, with 7 bases in between. Germline V CDR1 and CDR2: MNHEY, SVGEGT.

This rearrangement joins TRBV20-1 to TRBJ2-5; tentatively, D is TRBD1 or TRBD2 (5 bases each). This CDR3 spans 15 amino acids. The V and J ends lost 0 bases and 1 base respectively, with 12 bases between them. Germline-derived CDR1 and CDR2 are DFQATT and SNEGSKA (reference sequence). The CDR3 DNA sequence: TGCAGTGCTAGAGATCTGAGGGGAGTCCAAGAGACCCAGTACTTC. Translated, it gives CSARDLRGVQETQYF.

This clonotype was found many times. The chain couples TRBV13 to TRBJ2-2; D is ambiguous. The V and J ends lost 1 base and 4 bases respectively, with 10 bases between them. The CDR3 covers 15 residues. The germline V gene has CDR1 PRHDT and CDR2 FYEKMQ (reference sequence). The chain's CDR3 is CASSLVELGTGELFF. For the CDR3, the DNA is TGTGCCAGCAGCTTAGTTGAGTTGGGCACCGGGGAGCTGTTTTTT. The full variable domain, rest sourced from reference TRBV13 and TRBJ2-2, is AAGVIQSPRHLIKEKRETATLKCYPIPRHDTVYWYQQGPGQDPQFLISFYEKMQSDKGSIPDRFSAQQFSDYHSELNMSSLELGDSALYFCASSLVELGTGELFFGEGSRLTVL.